These 27 T cell receptor beta chains were sequenced from one sample in a study of T cells in women clearing cervical HPV infection (dated by TCRdb to the late 2010s). Library preparation was by the immunoSEQ multiplex PCR assay. TCRdb took this table from immuneACCESS and kept in-frame rearrangements with V and J called. Such tables lack part of the clones; where checked against another copy, unresolved V genes explain under half of the gap, and the rest is unexplained. The record for this sample contains 31,000 or so clones. Of the sample, approximately 4.2% falls within the top ten clones. Sequenced input: blood buffy coat. The receptors come from a woman between 18 and 75 years old with a cervical HPV16 infection that either progressed to CIN3+ or cleared (not recorded which).

About this clone itself: The CDR3 extends 3 residues past the end of the read, so its final part is completed from the germline J gene. The genes are TRBV5-4 and TRBJ2-2; 8 positions agree with TRBD1. J gave up 5 bases and V 4 bases, and 4 bases lay outside the gene matches. Germline CDR1 is SGHNT and CDR2 is YYREEE (reference sequence). The CDR3 has 14 residues. The DNA read from the CDR3 is TGTGCCAGCAGCCAGTGGACAGGGACCGGGGAG. Its translation: CASSQWTGTGE. The complete CDR3 reads CASSQWTGTGELFF.

On this clone itself: The read ends 3 residues before the CDR3 terminus; that terminus is restored from the germline J gene. V is TRBV7-8 and J is TRBJ2-3; TRBD1 agrees at 8 bases. The V and J ends lost 3 bases and 1 base, in that order; junction bases with no gene match: 3. The CDR3 has 15 amino acids. In germline, CDR1 is SGHVS, CDR2 FQNEAQ. Partial CDR3 DNA: TGTGCCAGCAGCTTGAACAGGGGGGGCACAGATACG. It specifies CASSLNRGGTDT. Given in full, the CDR3 is CASSLNRGGTDTQYF.

A word on this clone: The read finishes 3 residues shy of the CDR3 end, and the germline J gene is used to complete it. The gene calls are TRBV11-2 and TRBJ2-7; D remains ambiguous. V lost 5 bases and J 4 bases, leaving 6 bases between the germline ends. Germline V gene lookup returns CDR1 SGHAT and CDR2 FQNNGV. This CDR3 has 11 residues. The CDR3 protein is CASSLRYEQYF. Incomplete CDR3 DNA: TGTGCCAGCAGCCTCAGGTACGAG.

With respect to this clone: The read terminates 3 residues before the CDR3 end, so the remaining end is supplied by the germline J gene. The rearrangement links TRBV6-1 to TRBJ1-5; D ambiguous. Trimming cost V 6 bases and J 1 base, with 13 bases left between them. This CDR3 has 15 amino acids. Per the germline V gene, CDR1 is MNHNS and CDR2 is SASEGT. Incomplete CDR3 DNA: TGTGCCAGCAGGGAATTTTTAGAAAGCAATCAGCCC. Protein: CASREFLESNQP. From start to end, the CDR3 is CASREFLESNQPQHF.

Frequency places this clone as medium-sized. Read coverage stops 3 residues before the CDR3 terminus; the germline J gene supplies the remainder. The gene calls are TRBV14 and TRBJ1-1; the D gene is possibly TRBD1 (5 bases). Germline-derived CDR1 and CDR2 are SGHDN and FVKESK. The CDR3 consists of 15 residues. V lost 0 bases to trimming and J lost 5 bases, with 13 bases between them. CDR3 bases read: TGTGCCAGCAGCCAAGATTGGGTCCAGGGAACTGAA. Protein sequence: CASSQDWVQGTE. The complete CDR3 reads CASSQDWVQGTEAFF.

Remarks on this clone: The CDR3 end falls 3 residues outside the read, so it is completed with the germline J gene. The chain is built from TRBV20-1 and TRBJ1-5, with a possible D match to TRBD1 (5 bases). Germline CDR1 reads DFQATT; CDR2 reads SNEGSKA (reference sequence). The CDR3 has 12 residues. The germline V and J ends were trimmed by 5 bases and 7 bases, with 12 bases remaining between them. The sequenced CDR3 bases are TGCAGTGCTCCTAGGGGAGGCCAGCCC. It specifies CSAPRGGQP. The entire CDR3 is CSAPRGGQPQHF.

On this clone itself: Read sequence stops 3 residues before the CDR3 end, and the germline J gene provides the missing end. V usage is TRBV28 and J usage is TRBJ1-3, with unresolved D. This CDR3 is built from 13 residues. Germline values: CDR1 MDHEN, CDR2 SYDVKM. The sequenced part of the CDR3 DNA is TGTGCCAGCAGTTCGACTAGCGGGAGATTA. This encodes CASSSTSGRL. The CDR3 reads in full as CASSSTSGRLIYF.

Notes on this clone: The read ends 3 residues early relative to the CDR3; the germline J gene fills the gap. The chain has TRBV12-5 and TRBJ2-7; 7 positions match TRBD2. Germline loops: CDR1 LGHNT, CDR2 FRNRAP. The length of the CDR3 is 14 residues. Trimming at V came to 5 bases and at J to 5 bases, leaving 9 bases not matched to a gene. Incomplete CDR3 DNA: TGTGCTAGTGGTCGGCCGGGGGGAGGGAACGAG. It encodes CASGRPGGGNE. The whole CDR3 sequence reads CASGRPGGGNEQYF. Full variable domain (remainder filled in from reference TRBV12-5 and TRBJ2-7): DARVTQTPRHKVTEMGQEVTMRCQPILGHNTVFWYRQTMMQGLELLAYFRNRAPLDDSGMPKDRFSAEMPDATLATLKIQPSEPRDSAVYFCASGRPGGGNEQYFGPGTRLTVT.

A remark on this clone: The read ends 3 residues shy of where the CDR3 ends; the end is completed using the germline J gene. The rearrangement joins TRBV7-9 to TRBJ1-4, with D maybe TRBD1 (5 bases). The CDR3 runs to 15 residues. Germline V lookup: CDR1 SEHNR, CDR2 FQNEAQ (reference sequence). The V and J ends lost 5 bases and 3 bases respectively, with 13 bases between them. Partial CDR3 DNA: TGTGCCAGCAGCGAGGGGCCTACAGCTAATGAAAAA. Translated, it gives CASSEGPTANEK. The CDR3 in full is CASSEGPTANEKLFF.

With regard to this clone: The read halts 3 residues ahead of the CDR3 end, with the missing end drawn from the germline J gene. The rearrangement links TRBV2 to TRBJ2-7; D is perhaps TRBD1 (6 bases). V gave up 1 base and J gave up 1 base, with 20 bases separating them. The CDR3 spans 18 residues. Looked up from germline, CDR1 is SNHLY and CDR2 is FYNNEI. CDR3: CASSEERTEDRGSYEQYF. CDR3 bases read: TGTGCCAGCAGTGAAGAGAGGACAGAGGACCGGGGATCCTACGAG.

Worth noting for this clone: The read terminates 3 residues ahead of where the CDR3 ends, so the germline J gene completes it. This chain links TRBV5-1 with TRBJ2-1, with unresolved D. The germline V and J ends were trimmed by 0 bases and 7 bases, with 5 bases remaining between them. CDR1 is SGHRS and CDR2 is YFSETQ in the germline V gene. The CDR3 loop spans 12 amino acids. CDR3 sequence: CASSLVRNEQFF. The sequenced CDR3 bases are TGCGCCAGCAGCTTGGTTCGGAATGAG.

Note on this clone: The CDR3 end is not reached by the read, which stops 3 residues before it; the germline J gene fills it in. The chain links TRBV7-8 to TRBJ2-3, with 10 bases lining up with TRBD2. The V gene's germline CDR1 is SGHVS and CDR2 FQNEAQ. The length of the CDR3 is 18 residues. V lost 1 base to trimming and J lost 6 bases; unmatched junction nucleotides: 13. The CDR3 bases that were read are TGTGCCAGCAGCTTAGGGGGAGCGGGAGGGCCGCGGTCGGATACG. It translates to CASSLGGAGGPRSDT. In full, the CDR3 is CASSLGGAGGPRSDTQYF.

As concerns this clone: Coverage ceases 3 residues before the CDR3 finishes, and the germline J gene fills in the end. The gene calls are TRBV7-9 and TRBJ1-2; 7 nucleotides align to TRBD1. The CDR3 length is 13 residues. CDR1 and CDR2 from the germline V gene are SEHNR and FQNEAQ (reference sequence). Trimming removed 4 bases from V and 3 bases from J; junction bases left unmatched: 2. The part of the CDR3 DNA that was read is TGTGCCAGCAGCTACACAGGGGACTATGGC. Its translation is CASSYTGDYG. The entire CDR3 protein is CASSYTGDYGYTF.

The CDR3 spells CATGLAGSTDTQYF. The sequenced part of the CDR3 DNA is TGTGCCACGGGGCTAGCGGGGAGCACAGATACG. This chain connects TRBV6-2 or TRBV6-3 to TRBJ2-3, with 9 bases lining up with TRBD2. The CDR3 is cut off 3 residues early in the read; its end comes from the germline J gene. V gave up 10 bases and J gave up 0 bases; unmatched junction bases: 5. The CDR3 is made up of 14 amino acids. The germline V gene has CDR1 MNHEY and CDR2 SVGEGT.

As concerns this clone: The sequenced fragment ends 3 residues before the CDR3 boundary, so the rest is inferred from the germline J gene. The chain couples TRBV2 to TRBJ2-3, with D possibly being TRBD2 (7 bases). Germline V gives CDR1 SNHLY, CDR2 FYNNEI. V lost 6 bases to trimming and J lost 2 bases, with 15 bases between them. The CDR3 spans 15 residues. The CDR3 loop is CASSKIGGATDTQYF. Incomplete CDR3 DNA: TGTGCCAGCAGCAAGATAGGGGGGGCCACAGATACG.

In the case of this clone: The read falls 3 residues short of the CDR3 end, and the missing part is taken from the germline J gene. The chain joins TRBV20-1 to TRBJ2-5; TRBD2 matches 10 bases. Trimming cost V 8 bases and J 2 bases; bases outside gene matches: 8. Per germline, CDR1 DFQATT and CDR2 SNEGSKA (reference sequence). This CDR3 has 14 residues. The CDR3: CSLEGTSEQETQYF. The DNA read from the CDR3 is TGCAGTCTCGAAGGGACTAGCGAACAAGAGACC.

Concerning this clone itself: At one boundary the junction diverges from the germline segment, which might be a read error. The read ends 3 residues shy of where the CDR3 ends; the end is completed using the germline J gene. The rearrangement uses TRBV14 and TRBJ2-3; TRBD2 agrees at 13 bases. CDR1 and CDR2 (germline): SGHDN, FVKESK. This CDR3 has 16 residues. The CDR3 DNA, read in part, is TGTGCCAGCAGCCAAGGACTAGCGGGGGGATCAGATGCG. Amino acid sequence: CASSQGLAGGSDA. The whole CDR3 protein is CASSQGLAGGSDAQYF.

Worth noting for this clone: A junction end diverges from the germline sequence, so it may reflect a read error. The read ends 3 residues before the CDR3 terminus; that terminus is restored from the germline J gene. The chain employs TRBV6-1 and TRBJ2-7; 9 nucleotides line up with TRBD1. There are 15 residues in the CDR3. The V gene's germline CDR1 is MNHNS and CDR2 SASEGT. The covered CDR3 bases are TGTGCCGGCAGTGAAGGGACAGGGACCTCCTACGAG. Its protein is CAGSEGTGTSYE. The whole CDR3 reads CAGSEGTGTSYEQYF.

About this clone itself: The DNA ends 3 residues before the CDR3 does, and the rest of the CDR3 is filled in from the germline J gene. The V gene is TRBV19, the J gene TRBJ2-7, with D perhaps TRBD2 (7 bases). Germline V lookup: CDR1 LNHDA, CDR2 SQIVND (reference sequence). CDR3 length: 14 residues. Trimming took 4 bases from V and 6 from J, leaving 16 bases between them. The CDR3 DNA, read in part, is TGTGCCAGTAGTACCTCCTCGGGGGGCGGCGAG. Protein sequence: CASSTSSGGGE. The full CDR3 protein reads CASSTSSGGGEQYF.

A remark on this clone: The missing CDR3 end, 3 residues past where the read stops, is filled in from the germline J gene. This sequence joins TRBV20-1 and TRBJ2-5; 8 bases align to TRBD2. With 1 base clipped from V and 4 bases from J, the junction kept 8 bases outside the gene matches. The CDR3 loop spans 15 amino acids. Germline V gives CDR1 DFQATT, CDR2 SNEGSKA (reference sequence). The CDR3 here is CSARVPSGPGETQYF. The DNA read from the CDR3 is TGCAGTGCTAGAGTCCCTAGCGGGCCAGGAGAGACC.

With respect to this clone: The CDR3 end lies 3 residues beyond the end of the read and is filled in from the germline J gene. The chain employs TRBV7-3 and TRBJ2-1; D not certain. The V end lost 2 bases, the J end lost 0 bases, and 8 bases lay between the germline ends. This CDR3 region has 15 residues. Germline CDR1 and CDR2: SGHTA and FQGTGA. Incomplete CDR3 DNA: TGTGCCAGCAGCTTAGCGGCCGGCTCCTACAATGAG. Translated: CASSLAAGSYNE. The full CDR3 sequence reads CASSLAAGSYNEQFF.

Note on this clone: Read data end 3 residues before the CDR3 end; the end is taken from the germline J gene. The chain carries TRBV7-2 and TRBJ2-1, with 9 bases matching TRBD1. After removal of 4 bases from V and 8 bases from J, the junction contained 6 bases not matched to a gene. Germline V gene sequence: CDR1 SGHTA, CDR2 FQGNSA. This CDR3 has 14 residues. The sequenced CDR3 bases are TGTGCCAGCAGCTCGGGACAGGGATTCGATGAG. Translated: CASSSGQGFDE. The whole CDR3 protein reads CASSSGQGFDEQFF.

CDR3 DNA, as far as it was read: TGCGCCAGCAGCTTGACGGCGGGTCTCAATCAGCCC. Protein sequence: CASSLTAGLNQP. The full-length CDR3 reads as CASSLTAGLNQPQHF. The J gene is TRBJ1-5, the V gene TRBV5-1; D remains ambiguous. The CDR3 is cut off 3 residues early in the read; its end comes from the germline J gene. The CDR3 runs to 15 residues. In germline, CDR1 is SGHRS, CDR2 YFSETQ. V lost 1 base, J lost 3 bases, and 11 bases lay in between. Full variable domain (rest looked up from reference TRBV5-1 and TRBJ1-5): KAGVTQTPRYLIKTRGQQVTLSCSPISGHRSVSWYQQTPGQGLQFLFEYFSETQRNKGNFPGRFSGRQFSNSRSEMNVSTLELGDSALYLCASSLTAGLNQPQHFGDGTRLSIL.

Details on this clone: The CDR3 end lies 3 residues beyond the end of the read and is filled in from the germline J gene. This chain joins TRBV19 and TRBJ2-1; D is uncertain. The V gene's germline CDR1 is LNHDA and CDR2 SQIVND (reference sequence). V lost 6 bases and J 9 bases, leaving 18 bases between the germline ends. CDR3 length equals 14 residues. Partial CDR3 DNA: TGTGCCAGTAGCCACGAGGTGTCAAAAAGTGAG. Its translation: CASSHEVSKSE. The entire CDR3 is CASSHEVSKSEQFF.

Remarks on this clone: The read ends 3 residues early relative to the CDR3; the germline J gene fills the gap. The V gene is TRBV6-2 or TRBV6-3, the J gene TRBJ2-5, with 9 bases matching TRBD2. This CDR3 contains 15 residues. After removal of 5 bases from V and 5 bases from J, the junction contained 9 bases not matched to a gene. Germline CDR1 reads MNHEY; CDR2 reads SVGEGT. The CDR3: CASSRGDSGSETQYF. The DNA read from the CDR3 is TGTGCCAGCAGTCGCGGTGATAGCGGGAGTGAGACC.

On this clone itself: Coverage ceases 3 residues before the CDR3 finishes, and the germline J gene fills in the end. The J gene is TRBJ2-1, the V gene TRBV5-1; perhaps TRBD1 as D (5 bases). Germline assignment: CDR1 SGHRS and CDR2 YFSETQ. CDR3 size: 16 residues. Trimming took 0 bases from V and 7 from J, leaving 17 bases between them. CDR3 bases read: TGCGCCAGCAGCTTGGGTCAGGGAAAGTATGTTAATGAG. Translating gives CASSLGQGKYVNE. The whole CDR3 protein is CASSLGQGKYVNEQFF.

This clone counts as medium-sized by frequency. Incomplete CDR3 DNA: TGTGCCAGCTCAATTATTGAGGGGCACAAAAACATT. It encodes CASSIIEGHKNI. The whole CDR3 protein reads CASSIIEGHKNIQYF. This chain links TRBV18 with TRBJ2-4, with D perhaps TRBD1 or TRBD2 (5 bases each). With the read ending 3 residues before the CDR3 end, the germline J gene is used to fill in that end. The CDR3 spans 15 residues. Germline V gene data show CDR1 as KGHSH and CDR2 as LQKENI. V lost 5 bases to trimming and J lost 3 bases, with 14 bases between them.